This TCR beta chain was sequenced in a study of cytomegalovirus exposure and HLA in healthy donors. With V trimmed by 0 bases and J by 4 bases, 8 bases remained unmatched. Germline CDR1 and CDR2: MGHRA and YSYEKL. This CDR3 region has 18 residues. The PCR had 60 Vbeta and 13 Jbeta primers. The assay was immunoSEQ multiplex PCR, and TCRdb's table has in-frame clones only and misses some. The table lists roughly 100,000 clones, more than 70% of them singletons. The rearrangement uses TRBV4-1 and TRBJ2-1; 11 nucleotides match TRBD2. The sample comprised PBMCs. This TCR was sampled from a man aged 35-49 years in good health and CMV-seronegative. The CDR3, as DNA: TGCGCCAGCAGCCAAGAGTCACTAGCGGGGGCCTTATACAATGAGCAGTTCTTC. Protein: CASSQESLAGALYNEQFF.